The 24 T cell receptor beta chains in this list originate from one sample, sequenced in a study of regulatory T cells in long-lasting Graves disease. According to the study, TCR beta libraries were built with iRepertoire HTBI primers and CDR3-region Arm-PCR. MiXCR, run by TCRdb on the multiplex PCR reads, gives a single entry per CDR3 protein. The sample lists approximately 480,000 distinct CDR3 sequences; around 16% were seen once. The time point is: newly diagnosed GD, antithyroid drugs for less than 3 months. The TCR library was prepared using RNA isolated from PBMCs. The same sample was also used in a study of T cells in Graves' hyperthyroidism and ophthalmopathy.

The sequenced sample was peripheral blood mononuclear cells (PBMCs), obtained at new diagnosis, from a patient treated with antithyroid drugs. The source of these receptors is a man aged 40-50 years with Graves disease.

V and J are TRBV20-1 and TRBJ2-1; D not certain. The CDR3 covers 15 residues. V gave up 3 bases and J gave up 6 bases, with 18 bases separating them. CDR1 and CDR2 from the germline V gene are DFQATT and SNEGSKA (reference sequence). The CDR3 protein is CSASREALPLNEQFF. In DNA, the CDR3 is TGCAGTGCTAGTCGCGAGGCCCTCCCCCTCAATGAGCAGTTCTTC.

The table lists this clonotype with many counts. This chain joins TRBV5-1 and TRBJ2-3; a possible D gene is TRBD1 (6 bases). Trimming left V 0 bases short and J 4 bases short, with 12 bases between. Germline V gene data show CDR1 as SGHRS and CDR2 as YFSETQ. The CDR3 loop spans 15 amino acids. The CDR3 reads CASSLGGLPADTQYF. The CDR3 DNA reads TGCGCCAGCAGCTTGGGGGGGCTCCCGGCAGATACGCAGTATTTT.

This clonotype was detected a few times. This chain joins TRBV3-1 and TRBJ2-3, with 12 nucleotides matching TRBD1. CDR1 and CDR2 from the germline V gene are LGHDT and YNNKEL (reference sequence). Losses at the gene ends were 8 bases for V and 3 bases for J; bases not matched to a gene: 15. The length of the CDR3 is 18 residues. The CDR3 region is CASGGQGASISRTDTQYF. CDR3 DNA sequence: TGTGCCAGCGGGGGACAGGGGGCCTCCATATCAAGGACAGATACGCAGTATTTT.

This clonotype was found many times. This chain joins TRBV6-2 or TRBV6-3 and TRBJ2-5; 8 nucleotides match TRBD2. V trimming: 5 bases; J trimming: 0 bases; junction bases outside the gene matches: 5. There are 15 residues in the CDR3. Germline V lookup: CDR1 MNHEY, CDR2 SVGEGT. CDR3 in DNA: TGTGCCAGCAGTGAAGGTAGCGGGGACCAAGAGACCCAGTACTTC. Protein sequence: CASSEGSGDQETQYF.

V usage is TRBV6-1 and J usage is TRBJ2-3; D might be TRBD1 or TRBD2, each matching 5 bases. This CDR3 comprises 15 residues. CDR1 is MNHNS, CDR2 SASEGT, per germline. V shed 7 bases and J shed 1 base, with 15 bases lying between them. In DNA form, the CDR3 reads TGTGCCAGCAACTCTTGGGGGTTGGGCACAGATACGCAGTATTTT. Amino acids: CASNSWGLGTDTQYF.

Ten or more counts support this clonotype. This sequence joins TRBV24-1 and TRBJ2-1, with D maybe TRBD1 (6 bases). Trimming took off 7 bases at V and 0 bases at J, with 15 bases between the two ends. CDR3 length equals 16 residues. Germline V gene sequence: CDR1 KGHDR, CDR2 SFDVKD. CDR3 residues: CATSPTTGASYNEQFF. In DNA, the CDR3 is TGTGCCACCAGCCCAACGACAGGTGCCTCCTACAATGAGCAGTTCTTC.

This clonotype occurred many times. In DNA form, the CDR3 reads TGTGCCAGCAGTCGTGGACTAGCGGTTCGCTCCTACGAGCAGTACTTC. Amino acids: CASSRGLAVRSYEQYF. The V and J genes are TRBV12-3 or TRBV12-4 and TRBJ2-7; 10 nucleotides line up with TRBD2. V gave up 5 bases and J gave up 0 bases; unmatched junction bases: 7. This CDR3 contains 16 residues.

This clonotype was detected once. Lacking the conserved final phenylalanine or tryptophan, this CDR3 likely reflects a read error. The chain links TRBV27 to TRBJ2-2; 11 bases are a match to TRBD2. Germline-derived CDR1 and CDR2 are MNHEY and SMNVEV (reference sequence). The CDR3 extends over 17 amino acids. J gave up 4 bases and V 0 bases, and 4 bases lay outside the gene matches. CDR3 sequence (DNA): TGTGCCAGCAGTTTATCGGAACTAGCGGGAGCCACCGGGGAGCTGTTTCTT. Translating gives CASSLSELAGATGELFL.

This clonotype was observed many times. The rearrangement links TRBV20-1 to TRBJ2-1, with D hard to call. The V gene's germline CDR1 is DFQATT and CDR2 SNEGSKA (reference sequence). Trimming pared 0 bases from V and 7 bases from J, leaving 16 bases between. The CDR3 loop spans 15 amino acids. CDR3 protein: CSARDSSAGGNEQFF. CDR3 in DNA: TGCAGTGCTAGAGATTCATCGGCCGGCGGTAATGAGCAGTTCTTC.

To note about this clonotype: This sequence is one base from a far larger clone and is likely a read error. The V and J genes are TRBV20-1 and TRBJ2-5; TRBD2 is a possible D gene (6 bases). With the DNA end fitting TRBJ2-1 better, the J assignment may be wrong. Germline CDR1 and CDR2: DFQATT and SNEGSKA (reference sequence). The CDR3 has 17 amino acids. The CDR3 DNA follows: TGCAGTGCTAGAGGTCTAGGTGGGCTAGCGCCTCACAATGAGCAGTTCTTC. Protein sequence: CSARGLGGLAPHNEQFF.

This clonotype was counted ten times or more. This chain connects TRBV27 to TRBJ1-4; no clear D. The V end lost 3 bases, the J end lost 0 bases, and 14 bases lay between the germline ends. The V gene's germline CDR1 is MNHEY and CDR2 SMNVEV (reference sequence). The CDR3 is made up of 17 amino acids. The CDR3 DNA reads TGTGCCAGCAGTTTCTCCATACCGGGAGCAACTAATGAAAAACTGTTTTTT. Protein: CASSFSIPGATNEKLFF. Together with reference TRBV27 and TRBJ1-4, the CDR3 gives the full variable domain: EAQVTQNPRYLITVTGKKLTVTCSQNMNHEYMSWYRQDPGLGLRQIYYSMNVEVTDKGDVPEGYKVSRKEKRNFPLILESPSPNQTSLYFCASSFSIPGATNEKLFFGSGTQLSVL.

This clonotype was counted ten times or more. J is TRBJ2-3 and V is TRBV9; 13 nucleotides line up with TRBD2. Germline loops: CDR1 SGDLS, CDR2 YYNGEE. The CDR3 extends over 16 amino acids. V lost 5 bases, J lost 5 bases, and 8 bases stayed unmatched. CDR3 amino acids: CASSVGLAGAGDTQYF. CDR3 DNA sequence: TGTGCCAGCAGTGTCGGACTAGCGGGAGCGGGAGATACGCAGTATTTT.

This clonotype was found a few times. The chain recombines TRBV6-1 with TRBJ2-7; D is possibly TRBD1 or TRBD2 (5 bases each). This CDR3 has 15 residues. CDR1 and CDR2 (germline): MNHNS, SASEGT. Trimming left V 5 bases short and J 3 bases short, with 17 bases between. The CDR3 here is CASSPVTGTLYEQYF. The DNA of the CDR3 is TGTGCCAGCAGTCCAGTCACCGGGACCCTCTACGAGCAGTACTTC.

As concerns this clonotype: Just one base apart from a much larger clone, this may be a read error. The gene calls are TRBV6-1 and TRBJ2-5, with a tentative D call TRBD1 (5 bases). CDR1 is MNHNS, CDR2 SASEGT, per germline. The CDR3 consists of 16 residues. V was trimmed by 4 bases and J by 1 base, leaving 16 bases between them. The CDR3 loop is CASSVIGAGAQETQYF. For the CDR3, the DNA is TGTGCCAGCAGTGTAATAGGGGCAGGCGCCCAAGAGACCCAGTACTTC.

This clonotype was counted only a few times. CDR3 sequence reads: CSARDWTGPSNTEAFF. Here the CDR3 DNA reads TGCAGTGCTAGAGACTGGACAGGGCCTTCGAACACTGAAGCTTTCTTT. The chain links TRBV20-1 to TRBJ1-1, with TRBD1 matching 8 bases. Germline lookup yields CDR1 DFQATT and CDR2 SNEGSKA (reference sequence). This CDR3 has 16 residues. V lost 0 bases to trimming and J lost 1 base; unmatched junction nucleotides: 7.

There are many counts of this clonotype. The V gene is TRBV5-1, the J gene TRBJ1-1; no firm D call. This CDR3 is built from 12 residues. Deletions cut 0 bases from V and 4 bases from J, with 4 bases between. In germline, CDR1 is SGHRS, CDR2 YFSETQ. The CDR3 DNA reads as TGCGCCAGCAGCTTGGTCGCCACTGAAGCTTTCTTT. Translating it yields CASSLVATEAFF.

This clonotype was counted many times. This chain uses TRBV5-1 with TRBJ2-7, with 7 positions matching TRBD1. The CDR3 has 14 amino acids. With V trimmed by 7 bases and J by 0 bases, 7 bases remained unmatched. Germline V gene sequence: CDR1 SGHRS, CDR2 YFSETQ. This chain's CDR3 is CASRDRDSSYEQYF. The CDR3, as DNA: TGCGCCAGCCGAGACCGGGACAGCTCCTACGAGCAGTACTTC.

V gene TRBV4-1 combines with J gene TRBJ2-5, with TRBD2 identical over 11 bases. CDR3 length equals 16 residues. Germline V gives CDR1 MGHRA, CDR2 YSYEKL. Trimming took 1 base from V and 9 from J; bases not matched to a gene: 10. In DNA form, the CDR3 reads TGCGCCAGCAGCCAAGTTACTAGCGGGAGAATTTACCCCCAGTACTTC. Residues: CASSQVTSGRIYPQYF.

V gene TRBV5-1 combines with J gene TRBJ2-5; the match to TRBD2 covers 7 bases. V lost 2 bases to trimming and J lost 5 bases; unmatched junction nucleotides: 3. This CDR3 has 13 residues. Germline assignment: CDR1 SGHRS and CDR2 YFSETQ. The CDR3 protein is CASSFREGETQYF. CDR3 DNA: TGCGCCAGCAGCTTCAGGGAGGGGGAGACCCAGTACTTC.

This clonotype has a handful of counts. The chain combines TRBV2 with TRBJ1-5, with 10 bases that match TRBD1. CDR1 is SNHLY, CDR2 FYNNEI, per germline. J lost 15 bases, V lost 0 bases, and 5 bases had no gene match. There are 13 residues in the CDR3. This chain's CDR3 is CASSEAGQGFGHF. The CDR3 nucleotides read TGTGCCAGCAGTGAAGCGGGACAGGGGTTCGGGCATTTT.

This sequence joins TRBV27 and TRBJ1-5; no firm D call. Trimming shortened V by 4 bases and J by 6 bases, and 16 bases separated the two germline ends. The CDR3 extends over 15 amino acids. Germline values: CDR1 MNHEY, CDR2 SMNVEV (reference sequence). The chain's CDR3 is CASSYRPGSGQPQHF. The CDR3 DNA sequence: TGTGCCAGCAGTTACCGGCCCGGGAGTGGTCAGCCCCAGCATTTT.

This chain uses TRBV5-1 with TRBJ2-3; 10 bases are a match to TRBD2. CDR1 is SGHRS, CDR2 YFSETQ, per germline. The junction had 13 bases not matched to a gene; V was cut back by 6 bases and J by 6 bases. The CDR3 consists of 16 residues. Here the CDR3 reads CASTKGLAAPGDTQYF. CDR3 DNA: TGCGCCAGCACCAAAGGACTAGCGGCCCCCGGTGATACGCAGTATTTT.

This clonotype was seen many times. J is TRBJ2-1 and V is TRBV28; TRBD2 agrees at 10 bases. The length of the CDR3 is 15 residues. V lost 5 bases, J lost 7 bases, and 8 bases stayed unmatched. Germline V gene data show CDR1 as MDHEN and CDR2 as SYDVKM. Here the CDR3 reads CASSQAGGPVNEQFF. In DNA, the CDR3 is TGTGCCAGCAGTCAAGCGGGAGGGCCGGTGAATGAGCAGTTCTTC.

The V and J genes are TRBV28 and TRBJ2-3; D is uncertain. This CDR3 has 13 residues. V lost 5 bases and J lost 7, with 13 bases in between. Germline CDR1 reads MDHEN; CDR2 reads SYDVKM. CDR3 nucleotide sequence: TGTGCCAGCAGTCCCTACTCCATGTATACGCAGTATTTT. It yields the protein CASSPYSMYTQYF.